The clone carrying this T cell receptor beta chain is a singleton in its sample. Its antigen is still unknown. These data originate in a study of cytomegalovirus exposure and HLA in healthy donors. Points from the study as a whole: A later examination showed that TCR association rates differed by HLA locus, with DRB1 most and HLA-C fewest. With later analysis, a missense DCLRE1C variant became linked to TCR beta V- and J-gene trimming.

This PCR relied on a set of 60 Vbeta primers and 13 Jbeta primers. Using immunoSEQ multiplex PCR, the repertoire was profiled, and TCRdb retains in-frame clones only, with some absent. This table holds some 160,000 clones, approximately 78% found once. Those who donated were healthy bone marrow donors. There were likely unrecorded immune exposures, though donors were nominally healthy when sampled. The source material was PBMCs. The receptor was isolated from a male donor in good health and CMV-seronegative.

CDR3 nucleotides: TGTGCCAGCAGTGAACGGGGGGCCTCTGGGGCCAACGTCCTGACTTTC. Encoded protein: CASSERGASGANVLTF. The chain carries TRBV2 and TRBJ2-6; weak D call: TRBD2 (7 bases). This CDR3 spans 16 amino acids. Trimming removed 2 bases at V and 0 bases at J, with 8 bases between. The germline gives CDR1 SNHLY, CDR2 FYNNEI.